This T cell receptor beta chain derives from a study of cytomegalovirus exposure and HLA in healthy donors. Germline lookup yields CDR1 SGDLS and CDR2 YYNGEE. V was cut by 0 bases and J by 0 bases, with 10 bases left in between. The CDR3 is 15 residues long. PCR used 60 Vbeta primers and 13 Jbeta primers. Sequencing used immunoSEQ multiplex PCR; TCRdb keeps in-frame clones, though not all of them. The top ten hold 4% of the sample, which has over 150,000 clones, more than 60% seen once. Sequencing was carried out using PBMCs. J is TRBJ2-7 and V is TRBV9, with D possibly TRBD1 on 6 matching bases. The sequence was collected from a woman aged 40 to 50 in good health and CMV-seronegative. For the CDR3, the DNA is TGTGCCAGCAGCGTAGGCACAGGGAACTCCTACGAGCAGTACTTC. Protein: CASSVGTGNSYEQYF.